This T cell receptor (beta chain) was observed in a study of T-cell reconstitution after alpha-beta-depleted transplantation in children. V dropped 5 bases and J dropped 2; count of bases not matched to a gene: 3. The CDR3 sequence is 14 residues long. From germline, CDR1 is SEHNR and CDR2 FQNEAQ (reference sequence). This clonotype has ten or more counts. The antigen is undetermined. Preparation of the TCRbeta library was carried out with unique molecular identifiers. TCRdb re-derived calls from the PCR reads in MiXCR, one entry per CDR3 protein. The sample lists fewer than 700,000 distinct CDR3 sequences; 10% to 15% were seen once. Study-wide results and caveats: Reportedly, alpha-beta T cells present about two months post-transplant originated from several hundred expanded clones of graft origin.

This chain uses TRBV7-9 with TRBJ2-7; 10 bases align to TRBD2. The source is a male patient between 5 and 17 years old who had a stem cell transplant for acute myeloid leukemia, so the T cells may come from the graft donor. The starting material was PBMCs, mostly from graft donor cells, obtained 360 days after TCRalphabeta/CD19-depleted stem cell transplant. The CDR3 DNA reads TGTGCCAGCAGCCCTACTAGCGGGGCCTACGAGCAGTACTTC. Translating it yields CASSPTSGAYEQYF.